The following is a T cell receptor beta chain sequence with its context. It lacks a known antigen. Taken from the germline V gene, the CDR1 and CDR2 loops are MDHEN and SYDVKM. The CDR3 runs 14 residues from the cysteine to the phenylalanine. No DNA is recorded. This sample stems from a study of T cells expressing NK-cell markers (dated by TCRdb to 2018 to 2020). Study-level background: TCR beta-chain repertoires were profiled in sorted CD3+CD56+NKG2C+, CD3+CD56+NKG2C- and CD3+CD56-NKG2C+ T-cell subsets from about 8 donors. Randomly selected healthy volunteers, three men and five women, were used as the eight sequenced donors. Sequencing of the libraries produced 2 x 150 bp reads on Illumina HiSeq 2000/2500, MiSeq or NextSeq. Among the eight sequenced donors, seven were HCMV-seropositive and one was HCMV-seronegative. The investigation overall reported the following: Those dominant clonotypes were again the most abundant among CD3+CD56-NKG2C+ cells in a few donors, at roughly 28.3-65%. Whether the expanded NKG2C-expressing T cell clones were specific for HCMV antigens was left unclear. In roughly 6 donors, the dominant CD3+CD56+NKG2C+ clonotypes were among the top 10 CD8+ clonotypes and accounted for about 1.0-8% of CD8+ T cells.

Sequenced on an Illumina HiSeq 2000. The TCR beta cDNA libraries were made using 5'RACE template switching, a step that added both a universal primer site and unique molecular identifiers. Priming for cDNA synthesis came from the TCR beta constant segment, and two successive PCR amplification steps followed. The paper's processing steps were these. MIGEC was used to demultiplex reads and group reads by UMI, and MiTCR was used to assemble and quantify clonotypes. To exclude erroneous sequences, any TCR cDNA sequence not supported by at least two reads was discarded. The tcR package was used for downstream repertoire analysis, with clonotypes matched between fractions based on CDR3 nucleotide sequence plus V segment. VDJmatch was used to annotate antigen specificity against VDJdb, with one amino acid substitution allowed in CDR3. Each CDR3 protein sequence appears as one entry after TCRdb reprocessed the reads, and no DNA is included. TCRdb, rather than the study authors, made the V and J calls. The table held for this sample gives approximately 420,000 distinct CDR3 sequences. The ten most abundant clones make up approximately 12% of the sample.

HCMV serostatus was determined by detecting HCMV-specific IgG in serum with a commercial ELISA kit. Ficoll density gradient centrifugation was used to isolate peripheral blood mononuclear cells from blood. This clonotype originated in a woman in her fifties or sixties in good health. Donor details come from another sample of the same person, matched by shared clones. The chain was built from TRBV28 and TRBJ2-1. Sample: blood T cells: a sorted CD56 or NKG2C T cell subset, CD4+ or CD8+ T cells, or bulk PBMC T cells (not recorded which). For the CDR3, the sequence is CASSFTVTYNEQFF.